Following are 3 T cell receptor beta chains from one sample sequenced in a study of blood T cell repertoires in COVID-19. The protocol was immunoSEQ multiplex PCR, while the TCRdb copy is restricted to in-frame clones and leaves out a portion. The sample records about 220,000 clones, 65% to 90% being singletons. Sample: peripheral blood. The receptor source for this set is a man in his fifties with active or convalescent COVID-19.

V and J are TRBV15 and TRBJ1-6; 7 nucleotides agree with TRBD1. Unmatched junction bases numbered 10, after V lost 7 bases and J lost 7 bases. Germline V gene data show CDR1 as LNHNV and CDR2 as YYDKDF (reference sequence). This CDR3 spans 15 amino acids. The CDR3 coding sequence is TGTGCCACCAAACAGGGGATTGAGGGGAATTCACCCCTCCACTTT. It translates to CATKQGIEGNSPLHF.

The chain carries TRBV2 and TRBJ2-3; possibly TRBD1 for D (6 bases). Germline V lookup: CDR1 SNHLY, CDR2 FYNNEI. V shed 9 bases and J shed 5 bases, with 15 bases lying between them. The CDR3 loop spans 13 amino acids. The CDR3 DNA is TGTGCCAGGGTTGACAGGAGAATAGATACGCAGTATTTT. This sequence encodes CARVDRRIDTQYF.

The chain carries TRBV29-1 and TRBJ2-2; TRBD1 might be the D (5 bases). Trimming left V 4 bases short and J 3 bases short, with 21 bases between. Looked up from germline, CDR1 is SQVTM and CDR2 is ANQGSEA. The CDR3 contains 17 residues. The CDR3 spells CSVAPQWGGDYTGELFF. CDR3 coding DNA: TGCAGCGTTGCCCCTCAATGGGGCGGAGACTACACCGGGGAGCTGTTTTTT.